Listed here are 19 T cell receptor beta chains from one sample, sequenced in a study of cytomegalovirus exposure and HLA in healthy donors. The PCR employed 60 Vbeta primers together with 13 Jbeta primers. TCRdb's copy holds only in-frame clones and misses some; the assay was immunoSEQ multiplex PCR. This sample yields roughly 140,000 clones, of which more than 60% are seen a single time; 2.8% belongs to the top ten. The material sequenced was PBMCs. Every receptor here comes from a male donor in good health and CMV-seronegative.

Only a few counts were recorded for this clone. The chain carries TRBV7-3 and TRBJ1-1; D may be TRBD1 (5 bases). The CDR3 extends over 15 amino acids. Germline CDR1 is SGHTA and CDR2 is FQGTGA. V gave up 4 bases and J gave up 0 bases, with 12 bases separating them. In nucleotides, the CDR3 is TGTGCCAGCAGCTCCAGAAGACAGTTGAACACTGAAGCTTTCTTT. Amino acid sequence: CASSSRRQLNTEAFF.

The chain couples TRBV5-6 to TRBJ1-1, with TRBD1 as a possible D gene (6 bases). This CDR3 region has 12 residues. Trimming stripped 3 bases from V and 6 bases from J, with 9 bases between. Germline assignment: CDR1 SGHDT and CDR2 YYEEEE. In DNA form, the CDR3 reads TGTGCCAGCAGCTCAGGGGTCCCTGAAGCTTTCTTT. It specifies CASSSGVPEAFF.

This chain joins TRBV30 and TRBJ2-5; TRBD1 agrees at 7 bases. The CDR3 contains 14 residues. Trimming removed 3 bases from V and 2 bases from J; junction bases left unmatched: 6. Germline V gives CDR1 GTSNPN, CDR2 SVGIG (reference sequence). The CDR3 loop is CAWRGGQLQETQYF. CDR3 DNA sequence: TGTGCCTGGAGAGGGGGACAGTTACAAGAGACCCAGTACTTC.

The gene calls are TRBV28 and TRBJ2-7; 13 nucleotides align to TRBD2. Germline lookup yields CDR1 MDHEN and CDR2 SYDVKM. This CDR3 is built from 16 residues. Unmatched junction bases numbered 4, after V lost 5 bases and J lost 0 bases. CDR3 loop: CASSPRTSGSSYEQYF. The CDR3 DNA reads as TGTGCCAGCAGTCCGCGGACTAGCGGGAGCTCCTACGAGCAGTACTTC.

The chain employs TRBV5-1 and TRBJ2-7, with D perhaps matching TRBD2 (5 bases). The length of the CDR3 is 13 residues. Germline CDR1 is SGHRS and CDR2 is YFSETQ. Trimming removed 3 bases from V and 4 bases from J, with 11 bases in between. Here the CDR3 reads CASSSQTGYEQYF. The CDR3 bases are TGCGCCAGCAGCTCACAAACGGGGTACGAGCAGTACTTC.

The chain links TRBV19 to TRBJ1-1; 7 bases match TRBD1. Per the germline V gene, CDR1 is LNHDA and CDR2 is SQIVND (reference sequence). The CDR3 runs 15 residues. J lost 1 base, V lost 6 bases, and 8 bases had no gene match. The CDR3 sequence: CASSLGQRANTEAFF. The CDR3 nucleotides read TGTGCCAGTAGCCTGGGACAGAGGGCGAACACTGAAGCTTTCTTT.

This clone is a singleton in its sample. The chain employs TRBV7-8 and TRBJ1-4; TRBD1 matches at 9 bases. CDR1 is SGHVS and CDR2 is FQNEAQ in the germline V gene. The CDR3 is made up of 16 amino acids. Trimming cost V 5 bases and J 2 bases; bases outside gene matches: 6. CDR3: CASSTGTGLTNEKLFF. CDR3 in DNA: TGTGCCAGCAGCACCGGGACAGGGCTCACTAATGAAAAACTGTTTTTT.

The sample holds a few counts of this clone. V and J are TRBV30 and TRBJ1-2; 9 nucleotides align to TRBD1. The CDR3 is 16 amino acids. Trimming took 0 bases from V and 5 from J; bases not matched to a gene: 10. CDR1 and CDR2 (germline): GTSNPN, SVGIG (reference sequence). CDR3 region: CAWSVSRTGGGYGYTF. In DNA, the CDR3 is TGTGCCTGGAGTGTAAGCCGAACAGGGGGCGGATATGGCTACACCTTC.

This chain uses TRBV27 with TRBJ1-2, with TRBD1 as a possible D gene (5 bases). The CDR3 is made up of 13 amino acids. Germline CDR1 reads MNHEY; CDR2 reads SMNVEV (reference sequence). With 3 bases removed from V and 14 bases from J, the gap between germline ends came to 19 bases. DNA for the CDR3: TGTGCCAGCAGTTTTGACGGAGGGACGGCTCCAACCTTC. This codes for CASSFDGGTAPTF.

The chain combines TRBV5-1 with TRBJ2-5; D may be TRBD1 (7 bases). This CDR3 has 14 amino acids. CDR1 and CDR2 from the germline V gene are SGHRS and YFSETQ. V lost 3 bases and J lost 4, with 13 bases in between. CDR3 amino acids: CASSSGTAGETQYF. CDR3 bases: TGCGCCAGCAGCTCCGGGACAGCGGGAGAGACCCAGTACTTC.

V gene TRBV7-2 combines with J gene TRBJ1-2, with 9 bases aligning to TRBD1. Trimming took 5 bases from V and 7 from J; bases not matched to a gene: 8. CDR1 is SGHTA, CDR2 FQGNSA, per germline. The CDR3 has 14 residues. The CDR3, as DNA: TGTGCCAGCAGCACAGAAACAGGGGGCCTTGGCTACACCTTC. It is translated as CASSTETGGLGYTF.

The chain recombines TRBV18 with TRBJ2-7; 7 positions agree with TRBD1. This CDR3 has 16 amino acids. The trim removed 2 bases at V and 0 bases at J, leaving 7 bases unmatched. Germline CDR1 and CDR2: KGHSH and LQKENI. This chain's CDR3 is CASSPFETGSSYEQYF. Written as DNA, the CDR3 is TGTGCCAGCTCACCATTTGAGACAGGGAGCTCCTACGAGCAGTACTTC.

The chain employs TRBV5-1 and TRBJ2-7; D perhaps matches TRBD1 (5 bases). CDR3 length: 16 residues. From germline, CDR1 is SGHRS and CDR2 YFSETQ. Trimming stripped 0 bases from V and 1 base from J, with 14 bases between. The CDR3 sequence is CASSLGRDSISYEQYF. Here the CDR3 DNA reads TGCGCCAGCAGCTTGGGCCGAGACAGCATATCCTACGAGCAGTACTTC.

The chain's CDR3 is CASMGAFRSGANVLTF. DNA for the CDR3: TGTGCCAGCATGGGAGCCTTCCGCTCTGGGGCCAACGTCCTGACTTTC. The V and J genes are TRBV2 and TRBJ2-6, with a tentative D call TRBD2 (5 bases). The V gene lost 7 bases and the J gene lost 0 bases, with 13 bases spanning the gap. The germline V gene has CDR1 SNHLY and CDR2 FYNNEI. This CDR3 contains 16 residues.

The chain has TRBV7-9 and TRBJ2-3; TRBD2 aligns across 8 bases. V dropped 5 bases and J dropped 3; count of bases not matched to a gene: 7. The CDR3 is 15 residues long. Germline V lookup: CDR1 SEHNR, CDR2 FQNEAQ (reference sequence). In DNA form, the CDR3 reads TGTGCCAGCAGCCCCGGGGGGGGTGGGACAGATACGCAGTATTTT. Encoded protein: CASSPGGGGTDTQYF. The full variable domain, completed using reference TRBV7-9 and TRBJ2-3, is DTGVSQNPRHKITKRGQNVTFRCDPISEHNRLYWYRQTLGQGPEFLTYFQNEAQLEKSRLLSDRFSAERPKGSFSTLEIQRTEQGDSAMYLCASSPGGGGTDTQYFGPGTRLTVL.

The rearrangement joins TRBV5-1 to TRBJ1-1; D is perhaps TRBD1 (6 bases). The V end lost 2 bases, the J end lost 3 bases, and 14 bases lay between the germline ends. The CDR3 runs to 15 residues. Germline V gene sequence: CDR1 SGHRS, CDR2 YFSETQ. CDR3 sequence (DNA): TGCGCCAGCAGCTTAAAAGGGGGGGGTGACACTGAAGCTTTCTTT. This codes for CASSLKGGGDTEAFF.

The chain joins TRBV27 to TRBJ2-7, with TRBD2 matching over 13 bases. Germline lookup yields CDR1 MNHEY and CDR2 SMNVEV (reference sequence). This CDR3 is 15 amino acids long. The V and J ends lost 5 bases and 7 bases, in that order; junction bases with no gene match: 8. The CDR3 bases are TGTGCCAGCAGTCGGGGGACTAGCGGGACTGGAGAGCAGTACTTC. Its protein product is CASSRGTSGTGEQYF.

The CDR3 DNA reads as TGTGCCAGCAGCATTCGACAGGGGTTGCTGTTTTTT. Encoded protein: CASSIRQGLLFF. This rearrangement joins TRBV7-2 to TRBJ1-4; 8 nucleotides line up with TRBD1. This CDR3 is 12 amino acids long. The V and J ends lost 5 bases and 14 bases, in that order; junction bases with no gene match: 7. Per the germline V gene, CDR1 is SGHTA and CDR2 is FQGNSA. The full variable domain, rest sourced from reference TRBV7-2 and TRBJ1-4, is GAGVSQSPSNKVTEKGKDVELRCDPISGHTALYWYRQSLGQGLEFLIYFQGNSAPDKSGLPSDRFSAERTGGSVSTLTIQRTQQEDSAVYLCASSIRQGLLFFGSGTQLSVL.

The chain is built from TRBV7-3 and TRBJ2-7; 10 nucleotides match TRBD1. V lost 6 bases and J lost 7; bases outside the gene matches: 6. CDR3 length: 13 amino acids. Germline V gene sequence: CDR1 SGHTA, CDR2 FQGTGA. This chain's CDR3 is CASSQDRGGEQYF. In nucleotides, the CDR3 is TGTGCCAGCAGTCAGGACAGGGGGGGGGAGCAGTACTTC. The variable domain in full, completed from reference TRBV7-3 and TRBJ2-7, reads GAGVSQTPSNKVTEKGKYVELRCDPISGHTALYWYRQSLGQGPEFLIYFQGTGAADDSGLPNDRFFAVRPEGSVSTLKIQRTERGDSAVYLCASSQDRGGEQYFGPGTRLTVT.